The 21 T cell receptor beta chains reported below all come from one sample, sequenced in a study of blood T cell repertoires in COVID-19. Sequencing used immunoSEQ multiplex PCR; TCRdb keeps in-frame clones, though not all of them. The data show 140,000 to 150,000 clones, roughly 80% seen once. Material: peripheral blood. Receptors originate from a human donor in a cohort sampled during active COVID-19.

The chain combines TRBV28 with TRBJ1-5, with 11 bases aligning to TRBD1. V was clipped by 5 bases and J by 7 bases; unmatched bases: 10. The CDR3 extends over 16 amino acids. The V gene's germline CDR1 is MDHEN and CDR2 SYDVKM. The CDR3 nucleotides read TGTGCCAGCAGTCCCACCAGGACAGGGGGCCGACAGCCCCAGCATTTT. This codes for CASSPTRTGGRQPQHF.

J is TRBJ2-1 and V is TRBV11-2, with unresolved D. This CDR3 is 12 amino acids long. V shed 0 bases and J shed 9 bases, with 6 bases lying between them. Germline assignment: CDR1 SGHAT and CDR2 FQNNGV. CDR3 residues: CASSLDRSEQFF. The CDR3 nucleotides are TGTGCCAGCAGCTTAGACAGGTCTGAGCAGTTCTTC.

This clone occurred once. The rearrangement uses TRBV5-4 and TRBJ2-1; D is undetermined. This CDR3 is 15 amino acids long. V was trimmed by 1 base and J by 4 bases, leaving 12 bases between them. CDR1 is SGHNT, CDR2 YYREEE, per germline (reference sequence). The CDR3 loop is CASSLTAGTYNEQFF. CDR3 DNA: TGTGCCAGCAGCTTGACGGCAGGTACTTACAATGAGCAGTTCTTC. Full variable domain (outside the CDR3, taken from reference TRBV5-4 and TRBJ2-1): ETGVTQSPTHLIKTRGQQVTLRCSSQSGHNTVSWYQQALGQGPQFIFQYYREEENGRGNFPPRFSGLQFPNYSSELNVNALELDDSALYLCASSLTAGTYNEQFFGPGTRLTVL.

This clone has only a few counts. V and J are TRBV4-3 and TRBJ1-1; unclear D gene. The ends were cut back, 0 bases at V and 4 bases at J, with 9 bases in the middle. The CDR3 loop spans 14 amino acids. Germline V CDR1 and CDR2: LGHNA, YSLEER. The CDR3 here is CASSQDGSGTEAFF. For the CDR3, the DNA is TGCGCCAGCAGCCAAGACGGGAGCGGCACTGAAGCTTTCTTT.

This sequence joins TRBV7-7 and TRBJ2-6, with TRBD2 matching 9 bases. This CDR3 has 18 residues. V was pared by 5 bases and J by 0 bases, with 8 bases of the junction left unmatched. Germline V gene lookup returns CDR1 SSHAT and CDR2 FNYEAQ (reference sequence). The CDR3 nucleotides read TGTGCCAGCAGCCAGGTGGTAGCGGGGGTCTCTGGGGCCAACGTCCTGACTTTC. As protein: CASSQVVAGVSGANVLTF.

This clone was seen only once. This chain uses TRBV10-3 with TRBJ2-3; D is possibly TRBD2 (6 bases). This CDR3 has 11 residues. CDR1 ENHRY and CDR2 SYGVKD come from the germline V gene. V was pared by 6 bases and J by 5 bases, with 6 bases between. Here the CDR3 reads CAIRGGDTQYF. Written as DNA, the CDR3 is TGTGCCATCAGGGGGGGAGATACGCAGTATTTT.

The chain is built from TRBV6-2 or TRBV6-3 and TRBJ2-4, with D perhaps matching TRBD1 (5 bases). Germline V gene data show CDR1 as MNHEY and CDR2 as SVGEGT. The CDR3 sequence is 14 residues long. Deletions cut 4 bases from V and 2 bases from J, with 9 bases between. The CDR3 protein is CASSSSGTKNIQYF. CDR3 coding DNA: TGTGCCAGCAGTTCTTCAGGGACCAAAAACATTCAGTACTTC.

The rearrangement joins TRBV12-3 or TRBV12-4 to TRBJ2-7; 7 positions agree with TRBD1. With V trimmed by 7 bases and J by 4 bases, 7 bases remained unmatched. CDR3 length: 13 residues. The CDR3: CASNLGGGYEQYF. CDR3 sequence (DNA): TGTGCCAGCAATCTAGGGGGCGGGTACGAGCAGTACTTC.

This clone was detected a few times. The chain uses TRBV5-1 and TRBJ1-4; a weak D match, TRBD1 (5 bases). Deletions cut 4 bases from V and 7 bases from J, with 17 bases between. CDR1 is SGHRS, CDR2 YFSETQ, per germline. The CDR3 covers 15 residues. CDR3 sequence (DNA): TGCGCCAGCAGCCGTCGGGAGGGGCGTAGTGAAAAACTGTTTTTT. Its protein is CASSRREGRSEKLFF.

This chain joins TRBV18 and TRBJ1-6; a weak D match, TRBD1 (5 bases). V was pared by 3 bases and J by 13 bases, with 19 bases between. The germline V gene has CDR1 KGHSH and CDR2 LQKENI. The CDR3 has 15 residues. The CDR3 spells CASSPSVKGLQPLHF. Written as DNA, the CDR3 is TGTGCCAGCTCACCCTCAGTTAAGGGGCTCCAGCCCCTCCACTTT.

The chain links TRBV19 to TRBJ2-3, with D uncertain. Germline V gene lookup returns CDR1 LNHDA and CDR2 SQIVND (reference sequence). The CDR3 is made up of 11 amino acids. With 6 bases removed from V and 4 bases from J, the gap between germline ends came to 5 bases. The CDR3 DNA sequence: TGTGCCAGTAGAACAGCAGATACGCAGTATTTT. Translating it yields CASRTADTQYF.

The genes are TRBV28 and TRBJ2-7; TRBD2 might be the D (7 bases). This CDR3 is 14 amino acids long. Germline values: CDR1 MDHEN, CDR2 SYDVKM. CDR3 DNA sequence: TGTGCTACCTCGGAGGGGGGGCTATCCTACGAGCAGTACTTC. Translated, it gives CATSEGGLSYEQYF.

The chain recombines TRBV6-5 with TRBJ2-7; 7 bases match TRBD1. The CDR3 covers 14 residues. V lost 4 bases and J lost 3; bases outside the gene matches: 6. The V gene's germline CDR1 is MNHEY and CDR2 SVGAGI. In DNA form, the CDR3 reads TGTGCCAGCAGTTCGGACAGGTCACTCTACGAGCAGTACTTC. The encoded protein is CASSSDRSLYEQYF.

The V call is TRBV18, the J call TRBJ2-5; tentative D call: TRBD2 (6 bases). Per the germline V gene, CDR1 is KGHSH and CDR2 is LQKENI. V was clipped by 3 bases and J by 4 bases, with 18 bases between them. The CDR3 runs 16 residues. CDR3 DNA: TGTGCCAGCTCACCCCCGCCCGCGGGGATTGGAGAGACCCAGTACTTC. It specifies CASSPPPAGIGETQYF.

This clone was seen a few times. The chain links TRBV19 to TRBJ1-2; D is ambiguous. Germline V CDR1 and CDR2: LNHDA, SQIVND (reference sequence). V gave up 7 bases and J gave up 5 bases, with 23 bases separating them. This CDR3 contains 16 residues. The CDR3 sequence is CASNPGVVPRGYGYTF. The CDR3 DNA reads as TGTGCCAGTAACCCCGGGGTGGTCCCCCGAGGGTATGGCTACACCTTC.

V usage is TRBV30 and J usage is TRBJ1-5, with D hard to call. V was shortened by 3 bases and J by 7 bases, with 13 bases between the two germline ends. This CDR3 region has 13 residues. Germline CDR1 reads GTSNPN; CDR2 reads SVGIG (reference sequence). CDR3 in amino acids: CAWSRTGGQPQHF. CDR3 DNA sequence: TGTGCCTGGAGCCGTACGGGAGGGCAGCCCCAGCATTTT.

This CDR3 reads CASSLGRGIYEQYF. In DNA form, the CDR3 reads TGTGCCAGCAGCTTAGGCCGCGGGATTTACGAGCAGTACTTC. The chain recombines TRBV11-3 with TRBJ2-7; tentative D call: TRBD2 (6 bases). The germline V gene has CDR1 SGHNT and CDR2 YENEEA. This CDR3 has 14 residues. The V end was cut by 1 base, the J end by 4 bases, with 11 bases between.

The gene calls are TRBV5-1 and TRBJ2-7; 10 bases fit TRBD1. The germline V gene has CDR1 SGHRS and CDR2 YFSETQ. This CDR3 has 17 residues. V lost 4 bases, J lost 2 bases, and 12 bases stayed unmatched. As DNA, the CDR3 is TGCGCCAGCAGCGCGGTTCCTCCGGGACAGGGGCCCTACGAGCAGTACTTC. This sequence encodes CASSAVPPGQGPYEQYF.

Note on this clone: This sample includes further DNA sequences coding for the same CDR3. This rearrangement joins TRBV28 to TRBJ1-2; D is perhaps TRBD1 (5 bases). Germline V gives CDR1 MDHEN, CDR2 SYDVKM. The CDR3 has 12 residues. The V gene lost 5 bases and the J gene lost 4 bases, with 8 bases spanning the gap. CDR3 bases: TGTGCCAGCAGTCTAGGGGTCTATGGCTACACCTTC. Amino acid sequence: CASSLGVYGYTF.

V gene TRBV3-1 (or the pseudogene TRBV3-2) combines with J gene TRBJ1-1; weak D call: TRBD1 (5 bases). There are 15 residues in the CDR3. V lost 1 base and J 4 bases, leaving 13 bases between the germline ends. The germline V gene has CDR1 LGHDT and CDR2 YNNKEL (reference sequence). CDR3 bases: TGTGCCAGCAGCCAAGCGGGGGTGGGGATCACTGAAGCTTTCTTT. This gives the protein CASSQAGVGITEAFF.

The chain combines TRBV2 with TRBJ1-2; D uncertain. The V gene's germline CDR1 is SNHLY and CDR2 FYNNEI. V was trimmed by 4 bases and J by 8 bases, leaving 14 bases between them. This CDR3 region has 13 residues. The CDR3 DNA is TGTGCCAGCAGTGTTAGGCCCTTGGAGGGCTACACCTTC. Translation gives CASSVRPLEGYTF.